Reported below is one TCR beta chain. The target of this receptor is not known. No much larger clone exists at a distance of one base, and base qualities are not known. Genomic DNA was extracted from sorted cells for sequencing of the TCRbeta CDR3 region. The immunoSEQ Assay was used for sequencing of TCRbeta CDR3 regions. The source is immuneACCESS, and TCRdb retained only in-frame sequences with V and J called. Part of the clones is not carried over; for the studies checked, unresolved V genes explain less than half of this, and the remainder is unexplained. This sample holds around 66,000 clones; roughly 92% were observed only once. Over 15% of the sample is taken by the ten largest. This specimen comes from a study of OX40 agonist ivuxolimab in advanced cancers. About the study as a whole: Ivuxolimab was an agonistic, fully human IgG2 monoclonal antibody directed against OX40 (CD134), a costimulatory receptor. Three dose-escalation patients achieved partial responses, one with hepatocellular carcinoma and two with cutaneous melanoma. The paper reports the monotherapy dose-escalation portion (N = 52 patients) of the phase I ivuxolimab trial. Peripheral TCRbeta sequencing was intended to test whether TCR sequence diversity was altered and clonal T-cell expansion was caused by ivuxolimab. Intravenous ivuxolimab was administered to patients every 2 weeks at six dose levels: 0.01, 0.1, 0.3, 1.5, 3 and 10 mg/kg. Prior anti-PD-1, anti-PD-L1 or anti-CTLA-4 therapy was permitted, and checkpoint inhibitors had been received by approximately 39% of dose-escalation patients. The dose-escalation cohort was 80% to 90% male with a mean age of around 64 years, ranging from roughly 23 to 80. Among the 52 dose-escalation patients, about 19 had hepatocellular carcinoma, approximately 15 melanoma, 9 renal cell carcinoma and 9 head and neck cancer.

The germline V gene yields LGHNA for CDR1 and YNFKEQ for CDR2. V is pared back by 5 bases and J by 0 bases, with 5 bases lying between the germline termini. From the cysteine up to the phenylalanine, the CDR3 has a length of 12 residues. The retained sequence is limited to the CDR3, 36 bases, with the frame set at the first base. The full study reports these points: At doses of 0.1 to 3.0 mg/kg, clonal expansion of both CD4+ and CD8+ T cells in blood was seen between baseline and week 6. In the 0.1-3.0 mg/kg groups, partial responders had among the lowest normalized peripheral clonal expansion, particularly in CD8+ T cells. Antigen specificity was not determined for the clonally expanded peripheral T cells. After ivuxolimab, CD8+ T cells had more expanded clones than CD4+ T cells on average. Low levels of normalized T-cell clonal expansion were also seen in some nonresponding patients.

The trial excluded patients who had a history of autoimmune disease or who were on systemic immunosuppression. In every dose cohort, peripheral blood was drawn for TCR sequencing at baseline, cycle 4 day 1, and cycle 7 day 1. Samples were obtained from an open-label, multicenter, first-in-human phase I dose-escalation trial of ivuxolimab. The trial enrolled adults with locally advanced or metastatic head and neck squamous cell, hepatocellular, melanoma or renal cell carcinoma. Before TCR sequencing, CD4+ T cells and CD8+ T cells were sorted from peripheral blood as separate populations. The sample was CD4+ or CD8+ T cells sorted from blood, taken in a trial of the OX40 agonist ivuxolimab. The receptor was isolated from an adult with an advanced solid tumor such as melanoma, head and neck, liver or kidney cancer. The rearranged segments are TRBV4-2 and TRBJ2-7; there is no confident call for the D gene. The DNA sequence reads TGTGCCAGCAGCTTCTACTCCTACGAGCAGTACTTC. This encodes CASSFYSYEQYF.